This T cell receptor beta chain stems from a study of breast tumors, draining lymph nodes, adjacent tissues. Findings and caveats of the study: Findings are consistent with lymph node origin and intratumoral expansion of most tumor T cells. The lymph node origin of tumor T cells was framed as consistent with a hypothesis, not demonstrated. Tumors had less TCR diversity than lymph nodes, more than nontumor tissue. Compared with basal-like, luminal-like tumors shared significantly more repertoire with nontumor tissue.

V lost 1 base and J lost 6, with 19 bases in between. Germline values: CDR1 SGHRS, CDR2 YFSETQ. The CDR3 contains 16 residues. This clonotype came up many times. Its target is unknown. Breast cancer patients provided tissue from their axillary draining lymph nodes. TCRdb re-analysed the multiplex PCR reads in MiXCR, keeping a single row per CDR3 protein. The data contain approximately 230,000 distinct CDR3 sequences, less than 40% of them singletons. The receptor comes from a female donor with breast cancer. Some clones in this sample may be carry-over from other donors' samples. J is TRBJ1-2 and V is TRBV5-1; maybe TRBD1 (6 bases). The sample taken for sequencing was axillary lymph node tissue. The CDR3 spells CASSLSLTGALDGYTF. The CDR3 DNA follows: TGCGCCAGCAGCTTGAGTCTGACAGGTGCCTTAGATGGCTACACCTTC.